The rows below give T cell receptor beta chains drawn from one sample of a study of brain T cells in children with intractable seizures. Sequenced by immunoSEQ multiplex PCR; TCRdb stores in-frame clones only, minus some. The sample gives 110,000 or so clones, roughly 94% of which show up once; roughly 4% is in the top ten. The sequences come from peripheral blood, collected at surgery. The receptors were gathered from a boy in the first two years of life with hemimegalencephaly and intractable seizures. CDR3s include the opening cysteine and the closing phenylalanine or tryptophan. The D gene is left open where the match is weak. Expanded clones get a size class; other rows say once, few or many, or leave the size out.

- | TRBJ1-6 | TRBV7-8 | - | TGTGCCAGCAGCTTAGCAGGGTGGCAGAATTCACCCCTCCACTTT | CASSLAGWQNSPLHF
- | TRBJ1-1 | TRBV3-1/TRBV3-2 | - | TGTGCCAGCAGCCAAGAAGGCCCCTCTCCAACTGAAGCTTTCTTT | CASSQEGPSPTEAFF
- | TRBJ1-2 | TRBV5-6 | - | TGTGCCAGCAGCTCGACAGCCTATGGCTACACCTTC | CASSSTAYGYTF
- | TRBJ2-3 | TRBV10-3 | TRBD2 | TGTGCCATCAGTGAGCTAGCGGGAGGCACAGATACGCAGTATTTT | CAISELAGGTDTQYF
- | TRBJ2-7 | TRBV9 | TRBD1 | TGTGCCAGCAGCAGACAGGGATCCGCCGACGAGCAGTACTTC | CASSRQGSADEQYF
once | TRBJ2-5 | TRBV27 | - | TGTGCCAGCAGTCCGACGGGCCTTGTTGGGACCCAGTACTTC | CASSPTGLVGTQYF
- | TRBJ1-6 | TRBV5-1 | - | TGCGCCAGCAGCCTCCAGACTTGGAATTCACCCCTCCACTTT | CASSLQTWNSPLHF
once | TRBJ2-7 | TRBV28 | TRBD1 | TGTGCCAGCAGCCCCTCGGGACAGGGGGCCCACGAGCAGTACTTC | CASSPSGQGAHEQYF
- | TRBJ2-5 | TRBV20-1 | TRBD2 | TGCAGTGCTAGTTTAGCGGGAGGTGGAGAGACCCAGTACTTC | CSASLAGGGETQYF
- | TRBJ2-5 | TRBV4-1 | - | TGCGCCAGCAGCCAAGTCATCAGGAGACAAGAGACCCAGTACTTC | CASSQVIRRQETQYF